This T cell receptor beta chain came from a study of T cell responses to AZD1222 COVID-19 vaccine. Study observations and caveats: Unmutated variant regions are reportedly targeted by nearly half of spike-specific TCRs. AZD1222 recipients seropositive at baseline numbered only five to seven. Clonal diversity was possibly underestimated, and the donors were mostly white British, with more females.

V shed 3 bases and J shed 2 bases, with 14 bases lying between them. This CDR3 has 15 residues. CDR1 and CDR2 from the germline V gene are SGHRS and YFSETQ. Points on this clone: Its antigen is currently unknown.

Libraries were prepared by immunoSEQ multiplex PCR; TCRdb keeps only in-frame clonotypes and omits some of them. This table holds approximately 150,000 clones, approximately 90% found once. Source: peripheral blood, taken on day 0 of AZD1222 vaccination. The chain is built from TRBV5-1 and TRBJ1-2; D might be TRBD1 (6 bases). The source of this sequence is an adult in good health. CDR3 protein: CASSSLGQTNYGYTF. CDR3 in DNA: TGCGCCAGCAGCTCCCTCGGACAGACAAACTATGGCTACACCTTC.